This TCR beta chain was documented in a study of human T cells and chemical hapten exposure. This clonotype occurred many times. TCRdb reprocessed the RACE reads via MiXCR and lists one record per CDR3 protein. The table shows some 77,000 distinct CDR3 sequences, with around 9.4% occurring only once. The time point denotes: healthy volunteer bleed at 6 weeks. Before extraction, the whole blood was not fractionated, and total RNA was taken from it. CDR1 is SGHTS, CDR2 YDEGEE, per germline. The CDR3 is 14 residues long. V lost 4 bases to trimming and J lost 1 base; unmatched junction nucleotides: 3. The chain joins TRBV5-8 to TRBJ2-5, with TRBD1 matching over 8 bases. This sequence originates from a female donor in good health. Some clones in this sample may be carry-over from other donors' samples. The sequencing sample was made of whole blood. The CDR3 loop is CASSPGQGQETQYF. The CDR3 region has the DNA TGTGCCAGCAGCCCCGGACAGGGCCAAGAGACCCAGTACTTC.